The entry below gives a single TCR beta chain sequence along with its context. Its antigen is still unknown. Germline loops: CDR1 LNHDA, CDR2 SQIVND (reference sequence). CDR3 length equals 18 residues. V was pared by 2 bases and J by 0 bases, with 6 bases of the junction left unmatched. This sample was taken from a study of T cell responses to AZD1222 COVID-19 vaccine. About the research overall: Second doses that came at about 4 or about 12 weeks were put together.

Study-level results: Donor demographics were predominantly white British with a female majority; clonal diversity may be underestimated. Spike was spanned by vaccine-associated CD4 TCRs, which were dominant at 160-218 and 743-854.

Method: immunoSEQ multiplex PCR; TCRdb's copy keeps in-frame clones and lacks some. The repertoire holds approximately 180,000 clones, with around 90% as singletons. The TCR sequence derives from an adult in good health. The chain employs TRBV19 and TRBJ2-5, with 13 bases fitting TRBD2. Sequencing used peripheral blood, obtained on day 0 of AZD1222 vaccination. DNA for the CDR3: TGTGCCAGTAGTATATCAAGGACTAGCGGGGGCGACCAAGAGACCCAGTACTTC. Protein sequence: CASSISRTSGGDQETQYF.